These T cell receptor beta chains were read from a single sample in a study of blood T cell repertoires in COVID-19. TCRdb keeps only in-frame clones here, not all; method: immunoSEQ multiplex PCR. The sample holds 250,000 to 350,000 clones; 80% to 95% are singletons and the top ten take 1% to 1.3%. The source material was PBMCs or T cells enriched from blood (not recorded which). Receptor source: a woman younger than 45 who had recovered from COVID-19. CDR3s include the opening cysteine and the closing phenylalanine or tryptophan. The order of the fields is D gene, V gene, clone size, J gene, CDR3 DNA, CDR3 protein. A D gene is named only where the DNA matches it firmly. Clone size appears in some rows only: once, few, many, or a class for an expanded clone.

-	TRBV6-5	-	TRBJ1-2	TGTGCCAGCAGTTCCCCGGATGCGGGACGGATCTATGGCTACACCTTC	CASSSPDAGRIYGYTF
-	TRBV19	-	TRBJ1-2	TGTGCCAGTGGAGCGAGTGGCTACACCTTC	CASGASGYTF
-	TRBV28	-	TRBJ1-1	TGTGCCAGCAGTTACTCGGGATCCAACACTGAAGCTTTCTTT	CASSYSGSNTEAFF
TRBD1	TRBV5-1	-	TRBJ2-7	TGCGCCAGCAGCTTGTTAGACAGGGGGACCTCCTACGAGCAGTACTTC	CASSLLDRGTSYEQYF
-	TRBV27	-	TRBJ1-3	TGTGCCAGCAGTTTGACAGCATCATCTGGAAACACCATATATTTT	CASSLTASSGNTIYF
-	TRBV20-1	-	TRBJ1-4	TGCAGTGCCAGGGGACGTGAAAAACTGTTTTTT	CSARGREKLFF
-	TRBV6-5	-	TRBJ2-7	TGTGCCAGCAGCTATTCCCGGGACTCTTCCTACGAGCAGTACTTC	CASSYSRDSSYEQYF
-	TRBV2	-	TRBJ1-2	TGTGCCAGCAGTGTGTGGAGGGGCACGGGGAACTATGGCTACACCTTC	CASSVWRGTGNYGYTF
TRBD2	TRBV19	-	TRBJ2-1	TGTGCCAGTAGGACCGGGACTAGCGTATACAATGAGCAGTTCTTC	CASRTGTSVYNEQFF
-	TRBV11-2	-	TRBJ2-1	TGTGCCAGCAGCTTACGCTACAATGAGCAGTTCTTC	CASSLRYNEQFF
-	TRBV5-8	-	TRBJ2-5	TGTGCCAGCAGAGGCCGGGGTTTCCAAGAGACCCAGTACTTC	CASRGRGFQETQYF
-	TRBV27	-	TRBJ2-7	TGTGCCAGCAAACAGGGACCCGACTCCTACGAGCAGTACTTC	CASKQGPDSYEQYF
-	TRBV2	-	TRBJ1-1	TGTGCCAGCCGCGGGGGGGACACTGAAGCTTTCTTT	CASRGGDTEAFF
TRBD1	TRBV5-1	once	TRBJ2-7	TGCGCCAGCAGCTGGACAGGGGGCTACGAGCAGTACTTC	CASSWTGGYEQYF
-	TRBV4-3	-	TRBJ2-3	TGCGCCAGCAGCCAAGGAGGGGGAAGCACAGATACGCAGTATTTT	CASSQGGGSTDTQYF
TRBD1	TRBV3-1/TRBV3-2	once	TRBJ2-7	TGTGCCAGCAGCTCGGGACAGCCCTACGAGCAGTACTTC	CASSSGQPYEQYF
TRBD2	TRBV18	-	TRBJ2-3	TGTGCCAGCTCACCTCAGCTAGCGGCCACAGATACGCAGTATTTT	CASSPQLAATDTQYF
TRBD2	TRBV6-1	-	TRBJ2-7	TGTGCCAGCAGTGGACTAGCGGTACCAAGCTCCTACGAGCAGTACTTC	CASSGLAVPSSYEQYF
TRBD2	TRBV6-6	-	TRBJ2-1	TGTGCCAGCAGTCCTCGAGGACCGAATAATCTAGCGGGGGACAATGAGCAGTTCTTC	CASSPRGPNNLAGDNEQFF
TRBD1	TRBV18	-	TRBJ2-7	TGTGCCAGCTCACCACCGGGGACAGGCTCCTACGAGCAGTACTTC	CASSPPGTGSYEQYF
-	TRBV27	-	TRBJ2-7	TGTGCCAGCAGTCGGGATCTCCGATCCCCCTACGAGCAGTACTTC	CASSRDLRSPYEQYF
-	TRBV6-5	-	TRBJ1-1	TGTGCCAGCAGTTACGCCAGGGGTGGCACTGAAGCTTTCTTT	CASSYARGGTEAFF
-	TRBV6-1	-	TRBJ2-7	TGTGCCAGCAGTGAGCAGGGTTACGAGCAGTACTTC	CASSEQGYEQYF
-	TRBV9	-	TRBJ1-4	TGTGCCGTATGGAGTCTAACTGCAACTAATGAAAAACTGTTTTTT	CAVWSLTATNEKLFF
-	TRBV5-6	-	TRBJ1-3	TGTGCCAGCAGCTTCGGGGGGCCATCTGGAAACACCATATATTTT	CASSFGGPSGNTIYF
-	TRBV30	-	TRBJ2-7	TGTGCCTGGAGTCTGAGCTACGAGCAGTACTTC	CAWSLSYEQYF
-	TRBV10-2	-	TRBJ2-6	TGCGCCAGCAGTGAGCTACGTGGGTCAGGTGGGGCCAACGTCCTGACTTTC	CASSELRGSGGANVLTF